This is a list of T cell receptor beta chains from one sample in a study of T cells after yellow fever vaccination. One entry per CDR3 protein results from TCRdb running MiXCR on the 5' RACE reads. The sample comprises under 300,000 distinct CDR3 sequences, about 7% of which are singletons, and roughly 0.9% rests with the top ten. The specimen comprised CD4+ T cells sorted from PBMCs, sampled 15 days after the yellow fever booster vaccination. The receptor set was obtained from a man under 40 who received the YFV17D yellow fever vaccine. Each CDR3 is given with its conserved first and last residue. The D gene is left open where the match is weak. Not every row has a clone size; where given, it reads once, few, many or a size class.

j_call,clone_size,d_call,v_call,cdr3_aa,cdr3_nt
TRBJ2-5,many,-,TRBV10-3,CAVGRGYQETQYF,TGTGCCGTCGGCAGGGGATATCAAGAGACCCAGTACTTC
TRBJ2-5,many,-,TRBV9,CASSAGGLAETQYF,TGTGCCAGCAGCGCCGGGGGGCTAGCGGAGACCCAGTACTTC
TRBJ2-1,many,TRBD2,TRBV7-2,CASSPKRGSSYNEQFF,TGTGCCAGCAGCCCGAAGCGGGGAAGCTCCTACAATGAGCAGTTCTTC
TRBJ2-7,few,TRBD1,TRBV20-1,CSASDRGAYEQYF,TGCAGTGCCTCAGACAGGGGAGCCTACGAGCAGTACTTC
TRBJ2-5,few,-,TRBV20-1,CSASPYRQEDRETQYF,TGCAGTGCTAGCCCCTACCGCCAGGAGGACCGAGAGACCCAGTACTTC
TRBJ2-2,few,-,TRBV20-1,CSARVRQNAITGELFF,TGCAGTGCTAGAGTTCGACAGAATGCTATCACCGGGGAGCTGTTTTTT
TRBJ2-7,few,-,TRBV18,CASSPNRDSLFYF,TGTGCCAGCTCACCCAACCGGGACTCTCTCTTCTACTTC
TRBJ2-7,few,-,TRBV5-1,CASSKADSRREQYF,TGCGCCAGCAGCAAAGCGGACTCCCGGCGGGAGCAGTACTTC
TRBJ2-7,few,-,TRBV7-2,CASRRTDSSYEQYF,TGTGCCAGCAGGAGGACGGATAGCTCCTACGAGCAGTACTTC
TRBJ2-1,few,TRBD2,TRBV27,CASSPRSGRAYNEQFF,TGTGCCAGCAGTCCCCGGAGCGGGAGGGCCTACAATGAGCAGTTCTTC
TRBJ2-1,many,TRBD2,TRBV5-4,CASSPTSGAGFEQFF,TGTGCCAGCAGCCCCACTTCTGGAGCGGGGTTTGAGCAGTTCTTC
TRBJ2-4,-,-,TRBV5-1,CASSFRPDPKNIQYF,TGCGCCAGCAGCTTCCGGCCAGACCCTAAAAACATTCAGTACTTC
TRBJ2-1,many,-,TRBV20-1,CSAEGFRSSYNEQFF,TGCAGTGCGGAAGGCTTTCGGAGCTCCTACAATGAGCAGTTCTTC
TRBJ2-7,-,TRBD2,TRBV20-1,CSASSGLATYEQYF,TGCAGTGCTAGCTCGGGACTAGCCACCTACGAGCAGTACTTC
TRBJ1-2,few,-,TRBV5-1,CASSVAANYGYTF,TGCGCCAGCAGCGTAGCCGCAAACTATGGCTACACCTTC
TRBJ2-4,few,-,TRBV4-3,CASSQGPATGNIQYF,TGCGCCAGCAGCCAGGGACCTGCCACCGGAAACATTCAGTACTTC
TRBJ2-4,many,TRBD1,TRBV12-3/TRBV12-4,CASSFRQGAGSIQYF,TGTGCCAGCAGTTTCAGACAGGGGGCAGGGAGCATTCAGTACTTC
TRBJ2-3,-,-,TRBV3-1,CASSQRTVTDTQYF,TGTGCCAGCAGCCAAAGGACAGTCACAGATACGCAGTATTTT
TRBJ2-2,-,TRBD2,TRBV5-1,CASSLAGVESGELFF,TGCGCCAGCAGCTTAGCGGGAGTCGAGTCCGGGGAGCTGTTTTTT
TRBJ2-3,-,-,TRBV24-1,CATSDLVGEDTQYF,TGTGCCACCAGTGATTTGGTCGGGGAAGATACGCAGTATTTT
TRBJ2-5,many,TRBD2,TRBV10-2,CASRKTSGLTQETQYF,TGCGCCAGCAGGAAGACTAGCGGCCTAACCCAAGAGACCCAGTACTTC
TRBJ2-3,many,-,TRBV20-1,CSARDPLATDTQYF,TGCAGTGCTAGAGATCCCCTCGCCACAGATACGCAGTATTTT